The clone carrying this T cell receptor beta chain has a single count. The antigen remains undetermined. The sample comes from a study of cytomegalovirus exposure and HLA in healthy donors. From germline, CDR1 is SQVTM and CDR2 ANQGSEA. The CDR3 consists of 14 residues. V was shortened by 7 bases and J by 5 bases, with 17 bases between the two germline ends. Study observations and caveats: Upon later analysis, HLA-associated TCR beta chains proved more clonally expanded than other, equally common chains.

The PCR used 60 Vbeta and 13 Jbeta primers. Generated by immunoSEQ multiplex PCR, the TCRdb table keeps only in-frame clones and is missing some. The table lists some 87,000 clones, roughly 84% of them singletons. The chain uses TRBV29-1 and TRBJ2-2, with a weak D call TRBD2 (5 bases). This clonotype originated in a man aged 25-40 years in good health and CMV-seronegative. Specimen: PBMCs. DNA of the CDR3: TGCAGCGCGGCGGGTGACATAGAAACCGGGGAGCTGTTTTTT. This sequence encodes CSAAGDIETGELFF.